The source of this T cell receptor beta chain is a study of post-analysis software for immune sequencing data. Study overall: The disease courses spanned relapsing-remitting, secondary progressive and progressive-relapsing forms of multiple sclerosis.

Study-level points and caveats: When compared against controls, multiple sclerosis patients showed significantly lower normalized Chao1 diversity. Among four or five TRBV segments more frequent in patients than controls were TRBV5-6, TRBV5-1 and TRBV20-1. Samples made in the same batch grouped tightly together by F measure.

The library was made from cDNA and included unique molecular identifiers. It was from roughly 0.93 to 9.6 million T cells that approximately 500,000 cDNA molecules came. TCRdb recomputed calls from the PCR reads with MiXCR, one row per CDR3 protein. The table has around 250,000 distinct CDR3 sequences, 35% to 40% seen once. A note on this clonotype: No antigen is known for it.

The CDR3 contains 14 residues. Trimming took 5 bases from V and 10 from J, leaving 15 bases between them. From germline, CDR1 is MNHEY and CDR2 SVGEGT. The chain links TRBV6-2 or TRBV6-3 to TRBJ1-6; weak D call: TRBD1 (6 bases). The sample comprised blood. This TCR derives from a girl aged 5-17 years with multiple sclerosis. In DNA, the CDR3 is TGTGCCAGCAGTCTTCGGGGGCAGGACTCACCCCTCCACTTT. Residues: CASSLRGQDSPLHF.